This T cell receptor (beta chain) was profiled in a study of blood T cell repertoires in COVID-19. The overall study: In each case, the material was cDNA or gDNA derived from T cells, B-cell-depleted T cells, or PBMCs.

Original processing methods: Reference gene primer amplification gave nucleated cell count estimates. Profiling relied on immunoSEQ multiplex PCR, and the TCRdb table lists in-frame clones only, not all of them. V and J calls and clone size are those listed in that table; D and trimming were worked out from the DNA. This sample carries approximately 290,000 clones, around 88% of them seen once, and the ten largest clones take around 0.84%. Germline V gene lookup returns CDR1 MNHEY and CDR2 SVGAGI. CDR3 length: 13 amino acids. V dropped 7 bases and J dropped 6; count of bases not matched to a gene: 6.

This sequence joins TRBV6-5 and TRBJ2-3, with TRBD2 identical over 8 bases. This TCR was recovered from a man aged 30-40 years with acute or convalescent COVID-19. Material for sequencing was peripheral blood. CDR3 bases: TGTGCCAGCACAAGCGGGAGTGGGGATACGCAGTATTTT. Its translation: CASTSGSGDTQYF.